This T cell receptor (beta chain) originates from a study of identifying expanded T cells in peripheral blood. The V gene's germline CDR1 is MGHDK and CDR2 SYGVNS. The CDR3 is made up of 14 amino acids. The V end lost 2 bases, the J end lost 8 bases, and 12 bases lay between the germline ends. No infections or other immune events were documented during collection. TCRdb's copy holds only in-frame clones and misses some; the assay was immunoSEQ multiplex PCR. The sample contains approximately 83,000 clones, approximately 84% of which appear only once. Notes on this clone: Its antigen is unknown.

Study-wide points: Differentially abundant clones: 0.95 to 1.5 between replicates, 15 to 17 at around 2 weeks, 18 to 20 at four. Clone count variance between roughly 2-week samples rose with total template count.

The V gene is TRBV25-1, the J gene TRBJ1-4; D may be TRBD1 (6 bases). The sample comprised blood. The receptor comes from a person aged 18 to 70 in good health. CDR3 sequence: CASSEVWGQEKLFF. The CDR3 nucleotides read TGTGCCAGCAGTGAAGTCTGGGGGCAAGAAAAACTGTTTTTT.